Following are 27 T cell receptor beta chains from one sample sequenced in a study of T cells in Graves' hyperthyroidism and ophthalmopathy (dated by TCRdb to between 2018 and 2020). Libraries were prepared through multiplex PCR. The sequencing machine was an Illumina HiSeq 2000. Amplification of TCR beta CDR3 regions was carried out from RNA transcripts. A first-round RT-PCR of the TCR CDR3 used the HTBI primer set with the Qiagen OneStep RT-PCR kit. The public reads were reanalyzed by TCRdb: fastp trimming at Q25, MiXCR alignment, in-frame beta chains only. CDR3 protein duplicates are merged, each entry listing the most common genes and DNA. This sample gives approximately 600,000 distinct CDR3 sequences in total; roughly 20% of them show up just once. Around a third of the sample rests with the top ten. Sequenced sample: blood. The receptor source for this set is a man aged 25-40 years with Graves' ophthalmopathy.

This clonotype showed up just a few times. V is TRBV5-1 and J is TRBJ2-2, with D possibly being TRBD2 (6 bases). The V end lost 3 bases, the J end lost 6 bases, and 15 bases lay between the germline ends. Germline V gene sequence: CDR1 SGHRS, CDR2 YFSETQ. This CDR3 is 15 amino acids long. CDR3 DNA: TGCGCCAGCAGCTGGGGACTCCCGGCGCCCGGGGAGCTGTTTTTT. Its protein product is CASSWGLPAPGELFF.

This clonotype was observed many times. This chain links TRBV3-1 with TRBJ2-1; 10 nucleotides match TRBD1. Unmatched junction bases numbered 17, after V lost 1 base and J lost 2 bases. The length of the CDR3 is 21 residues. The germline V gene encodes CDR1 LGHDT and CDR2 YNNKEL (reference sequence). The CDR3 bases are TGTGCCAGCAGCCAAGGGGCCCCGGGACAGGGGATGGGAGCGGCCTACAATGAGCAGTTCTTC. It yields the protein CASSQGAPGQGMGAAYNEQFF.

This clonotype has a handful of counts. The rearrangement uses TRBV6-1 and TRBJ2-7, with 8 bases aligning to TRBD1. Looked up from germline, CDR1 is MNHNS and CDR2 is SASEGT. V lost 6 bases, J lost 0 bases, and 7 bases stayed unmatched. The CDR3 consists of 15 residues. CDR3 DNA: TGTGCCAGCAGACCCCGGGACAGGAGCTCCTACGAGCAGTACTTC. Residues: CASRPRDRSSYEQYF.

In its sample, this clonotype was seen many times. The V call is TRBV28, the J call TRBJ1-5; D gene ambiguous. Germline CDR1 reads MDHEN; CDR2 reads SYDVKM. The CDR3 sequence is 13 residues long. Between the trimmed V and J ends, which lost 1 base and 5 bases, there was a span of 6 bases. CDR3 loop: CASSLYGDQPQHF. The CDR3 nucleotides are TGTGCCAGCAGTTTATACGGGGATCAGCCCCAGCATTTT.

This clonotype was counted at least ten times. This chain connects TRBV30 to TRBJ2-7, with 9 bases aligning to TRBD1. The CDR3 runs to 14 residues. The trim removed 4 bases at V and 2 bases at J, leaving 6 bases unmatched. Germline lookup yields CDR1 GTSNPN and CDR2 SVGIG (reference sequence). Written as DNA, the CDR3 is TGTGCCTGGACCACCGGGACAGGGACCTACGAGCAGTACTTC. Protein product: CAWTTGTGTYEQYF. The full variable domain, in which reference TRBV30 and TRBJ2-7 provide the parts outside the CDR3, is SQTIHQWPATLVQPVGSPLSLECTVEGTSNPNLYWYRQAAGRGLQLLFYSVGIGQISSEVPQNLSASRPQDRQFILSSKKLLLSDSGFYLCAWTTGTGTYEQYFGPGTRLTVT.

V and J are TRBV10-3 and TRBJ2-3, with D hard to call. V shed 4 bases and J shed 3 bases, with 14 bases lying between them. This CDR3 contains 15 residues. CDR1 is ENHRY and CDR2 is SYGVKD in the germline V gene. The CDR3 DNA sequence: TGTGCCATCAGTGGATACAGTCAAGGGACAGATACGCAGTATTTT. Its translation is CAISGYSQGTDTQYF.

This clonotype has at least ten counts. The chain is built from TRBV6-1 and TRBJ1-2; the D gene is possibly TRBD1 (6 bases). This CDR3 has 16 amino acids. V lost 1 base and J lost 3, with 15 bases in between. Germline lookup yields CDR1 MNHNS and CDR2 SASEGT. The CDR3 bases are TGTGCCAGCAGTGAAGTACCCCACAGGGTGGACTATGGCTACACCTTC. Amino acids: CASSEVPHRVDYGYTF.

The CDR3 loop reads CASSLRGLEQFF. The DNA of the CDR3 is TGTGCCAGCAGTTTAAGAGGTCTTGAGCAGTTCTTC. The V gene is TRBV28, the J gene TRBJ2-1, with unresolved D. The germline V gene has CDR1 MDHEN and CDR2 SYDVKM. The V end lost 2 bases, the J end lost 9 bases, and 8 bases lay between the germline ends. This CDR3 spans 12 amino acids. Supplemented by reference TRBV28 and TRBJ2-1, the full variable domain reads DVKVTQSSRYLVKRTGEKVFLECVQDMDHENMFWYRQDPGLGLRLIYFSYDVKMKEKGDIPEGYSVSREKKERFSLILESASTNQTSMYLCASSLRGLEQFFGPGTRLTVL.

J is TRBJ1-4 and V is TRBV19; 7 bases are shared with TRBD1. The junction had 3 bases not matched to a gene; V was cut back by 6 bases and J by 2 bases. The V gene's germline CDR1 is LNHDA and CDR2 SQIVND (reference sequence). The CDR3 spans 14 residues. This CDR3 reads CASRAGQTNEKLFF. CDR3 nucleotides: TGTGCCAGTAGAGCGGGACAGACTAATGAAAAACTGTTTTTT. Combining the CDR3 with reference TRBV19 and TRBJ1-4 gives the whole variable domain DGGITQSPKYLFRKEGQNVTLSCEQNLNHDAMYWYRQDPGQGLRLIYYSQIVNDFQKGDIAEGYSVSREKKESFPLTVTSAQKNPTAFYLCASRAGQTNEKLFFGSGTQLSVL.

There are a few counts of this clonotype. The rearrangement links TRBV12-3 or TRBV12-4 to TRBJ2-4; possible D gene TRBD1, 5 bases. CDR3 length equals 13 residues. Trimming took 5 bases from V and 6 from J, leaving 11 bases between them. CDR3 in DNA: TGTGCCAGCAGTGCAGGGAATAGAAACATTCAGTACTTC. It codes for CASSAGNRNIQYF.

This clonotype was observed many times. The gene calls are TRBV7-2 and TRBJ2-1; 12 nucleotides match TRBD2. The CDR3 has 19 amino acids. J lost 1 base, V lost 5 bases, and 12 bases had no gene match. Germline-derived CDR1 and CDR2 are SGHTA and FQGNSA. CDR3 sequence (DNA): TGTGCCAGCAGCCCCTACCCCCTAGCGGGAGGGCCGTCCTACAATGAGCAGTTCTTC. This encodes CASSPYPLAGGPSYNEQFF.

This clonotype was seen only a few times. The chain is built from TRBV15 and TRBJ1-3, with TRBD1 matching 7 bases. In germline, CDR1 is LNHNV, CDR2 YYDKDF (reference sequence). V lost 1 base, J lost 0 bases, and 6 bases stayed unmatched. CDR3 length: 17 residues. The CDR3 region is CATSRGAGGNSGNTIYF. The CDR3 DNA follows: TGTGCCACCAGCAGAGGTGCAGGGGGGAACTCTGGAAACACCATATATTTT.

The chain carries TRBV7-2 and TRBJ2-1; 7 bases map to TRBD2. With 0 bases clipped from V and 9 bases from J, the junction kept 2 bases outside the gene matches. CDR3 length: 13 residues. Germline V gene data show CDR1 as SGHTA and CDR2 as FQGNSA. The CDR3 DNA sequence: TGTGCCAGCAGCTTAGCGGTAGCGGGTGAGCAGTTCTTC. Its translation is CASSLAVAGEQFF. The full variable domain, with the rest looked up from reference TRBV7-2 and TRBJ2-1, is GAGVSQSPSNKVTEKGKDVELRCDPISGHTALYWYRQSLGQGLEFLIYFQGNSAPDKSGLPSDRFSAERTGGSVSTLTIQRTQQEDSAVYLCASSLAVAGEQFFGPGTRLTVL.

This clonotype has more than one count but fewer than ten. In DNA form, the CDR3 reads TGTGCCAGCAGTTTGGGCAGTCCTACCGTCTACGAGCAGTACTTC. Translated: CASSLGSPTVYEQYF. This chain uses TRBV12-3 or TRBV12-4 with TRBJ2-7; D remains ambiguous. Trimming stripped 3 bases from V and 3 bases from J, with 15 bases between. The CDR3 length is 15 residues.

The chain is built from TRBV10-2 and TRBJ1-1, with TRBD1 matching over 9 bases. CDR3 size: 18 residues. Germline V CDR1 and CDR2: WSHSY, SAAADI. V lost 1 base, J lost 0 bases, and 9 bases stayed unmatched. CDR3 in DNA: TGCGCCAGCAGTGAGTACCCGACAGGGGGACTTATGAACACTGAAGCTTTCTTT. As protein: CASSEYPTGGLMNTEAFF.

The chain recombines TRBV7-9 with TRBJ1-4, with D possibly matching TRBD1 (6 bases). The CDR3 length is 13 residues. The V gene's germline CDR1 is SEHNR and CDR2 FQNEAQ (reference sequence). CDR3 in amino acids: CVTSGATNEKLFF. CDR3 bases: TGTGTGACTTCAGGGGCAACTAATGAAAAACTGTTTTTT.

CDR3 in amino acids: CASSRYGGSEQFF. CDR3 nucleotides: TGTGCCAGCAGCCGATACGGCGGGAGTGAGCAGTTCTTC. The genes are TRBV14 and TRBJ2-1; 7 bases align to TRBD2. This CDR3 region has 13 residues. The V segment lost 4 bases and the J segment 9 bases; nucleotides outside the gene matches: 6. Per the germline V gene, CDR1 is SGHDN and CDR2 is FVKESK.

The J gene is TRBJ2-3, the V gene TRBV7-9, with TRBD1 matching 10 bases. Trimming at V came to 6 bases and at J to 2 bases, leaving 11 bases not matched to a gene. The CDR3 consists of 17 residues. Germline V gene lookup returns CDR1 SEHNR and CDR2 FQNEAQ (reference sequence). The CDR3, as DNA: TGTGCCAGCAGTCGCTGGAAGGGACAGGGGTACACAGATACGCAGTATTTT. Translated, it gives CASSRWKGQGYTDTQYF.

The rearrangement links TRBV6-1 to TRBJ2-1, with no clear D. Trimming left V 8 bases short and J 0 bases short, with 17 bases between. Germline lookup yields CDR1 MNHNS and CDR2 SASEGT. CDR3 length: 16 amino acids. CDR3 nucleotide sequence: TGTGCCAGCTCCCCCGGTGGGAAAAGCTCCTACAATGAGCAGTTCTTC. Protein sequence: CASSPGGKSSYNEQFF.

This chain links TRBV29-1 with TRBJ2-3, with a tentative D call TRBD2 (6 bases). Germline CDR1 reads SQVTM; CDR2 reads ANQGSEA. V lost 6 bases to trimming and J lost 2 bases, with 18 bases between them. CDR3 length equals 15 residues. Written as DNA, the CDR3 is TGCAGCGTAGGGACTCAAGGCCTCCCCACAGATACGCAGTATTTT. Translating it yields CSVGTQGLPTDTQYF.

The rearrangement links TRBV7-9 to TRBJ1-2; D possibly corresponds to TRBD1 (5 bases). The germline V gene has CDR1 SEHNR and CDR2 FQNEAQ (reference sequence). V shed 1 base and J shed 4 bases, with 13 bases lying between them. The CDR3 extends over 15 amino acids. The CDR3 reads CASSLDLDSPYGYTF. The DNA for the CDR3 is TGTGCCAGCAGCTTAGATCTAGACAGCCCCTATGGCTACACCTTC.

V is TRBV11-1 and J is TRBJ2-1, with D perhaps TRBD1 (6 bases). The CDR3 is 11 amino acids. Between the trimmed V and J ends, which lost 4 bases and 11 bases, there was a span of 9 bases. The germline V gene encodes CDR1 SGHAT and CDR2 FQDESV (reference sequence). The CDR3, as DNA: TGTGCCAGCAGCTCGGGACACCAGCAGTTCTTC. Translating gives CASSSGHQQFF.

This clonotype was counted ten times or more. The rearrangement uses TRBV30 and TRBJ1-1; D gene unclear. Trimming left V 3 bases short and J 5 bases short, with 13 bases between. This CDR3 has 13 amino acids. Germline lookup yields CDR1 GTSNPN and CDR2 SVGIG (reference sequence). The CDR3 DNA follows: TGTGCCTGGAGCGACTGGGGTATGACTGAAGCTTTCTTT. It specifies CAWSDWGMTEAFF.

This clonotype has a count of ten or more. The V call is TRBV28, the J call TRBJ2-7; D not resolved. Germline V gives CDR1 MDHEN, CDR2 SYDVKM. Trimming took off 1 base at V and 6 bases at J, with 4 bases between the two ends. This CDR3 is built from 11 residues. This CDR3 reads CASSLSLEQYF. In DNA, the CDR3 is TGTGCCAGCAGTTTATCACTCGAGCAGTACTTC.

This chain links TRBV10-1 with TRBJ2-7, with no clear D. The CDR3 spans 13 residues. Germline V gene lookup returns CDR1 WNHNN and CDR2 SYGVQD (reference sequence). Trimming pared 5 bases from V and 4 bases from J, leaving 12 bases between. The CDR3 nucleotides are TGCGCCAGCAGTCTAGTCCAATGGTACGAGCAGTACTTC. It translates to CASSLVQWYEQYF.

The rearrangement links TRBV19 to TRBJ2-1, with 8 positions matching TRBD2. This CDR3 has 17 amino acids. Germline loops: CDR1 LNHDA, CDR2 SQIVND (reference sequence). J lost 5 bases, V lost 5 bases, and 14 bases had no gene match. In DNA, the CDR3 is TGTGCCAGTAGTTACAGTCCTGCGGCGGGAGGAAACAATGAGCAGTTCTTC. Protein product: CASSYSPAAGGNNEQFF. Full variable domain (rest looked up from reference TRBV19 and TRBJ2-1): DGGITQSPKYLFRKEGQNVTLSCEQNLNHDAMYWYRQDPGQGLRLIYYSQIVNDFQKGDIAEGYSVSREKKESFPLTVTSAQKNPTAFYLCASSYSPAAGGNNEQFFGPGTRLTVL.

The V call is TRBV19, the J call TRBJ1-3; TRBD1 matches at 9 bases. V was pared by 10 bases and J by 0 bases, with 4 bases of the junction left unmatched. The CDR3 covers 14 residues. CDR1 is LNHDA and CDR2 is SQIVND in the germline V gene (reference sequence). This CDR3 is CATGTGSSGNTIYF. The CDR3 DNA reads as TGTGCCACGGGGACAGGGAGCTCTGGAAACACCATATATTTT.